Described below is a single T cell receptor (beta chain) sequence and its context. This entry belongs to a study of blood T cell repertoires in COVID-19. The overall study: Both acute and convalescent COVID-19 samples were obtained from the United States, Italy and Spain. Sample material is recorded as cDNA or gDNA derived from T cells, B-cell-depleted T cells, or PBMCs.

This CDR3 has 12 residues. The V and J ends lost 8 bases and 9 bases respectively, with 14 bases between them. The assay was immunoSEQ multiplex PCR, and TCRdb's table has in-frame clones only and misses some. The repertoire holds around 260,000 clones, 70% to 90% seen once, with under 2.5% in the top ten. The sequence was collected from a man under 40 with active or convalescent COVID-19. The sample taken for sequencing was peripheral blood. This sequence joins TRBV12-3 or TRBV12-4 and TRBJ2-1; maybe TRBD2 (5 bases). CDR3 nucleotides: TGTGCCAGCGGCCACGGGGTGGCTGAGCAGTTCTTC. This translates into CASGHGVAEQFF.